Listed below are T cell receptor beta chains from one sample, sequenced in a study of cytomegalovirus exposure and HLA in healthy donors. Sequenced by immunoSEQ multiplex PCR; TCRdb stores in-frame clones only, minus some. The sample holds 60,000 to 75,000 clones, more than 60% seen once. Sequences were obtained from PBMCs. These receptors originate from a woman in her thirties in good health and CMV-seronegative. Each CDR3 is given with its conserved first and last residue. Each record gives: J gene, D gene, V gene, clone size, CDR3 DNA, CDR3 protein. D genes are given only for firm matches. Size values are once, few and many counts, or a class for expanded clones, and some rows have none.

J gene: TRBJ1-3
D gene: NA
V gene: TRBV30
clone size: few
CDR3 DNA: TGTGCCTGGACAGGGGTCAGAAACACCATATATTTT
CDR3 protein: CAWTGVRNTIYF

J gene: TRBJ2-3
D gene: NA
V gene: TRBV21-1
clone size: few
CDR3 DNA: TGTGCCAGCCCCCAGGGGGCTTCTAGCACAGATACGCAGTATTTT
CDR3 protein: CASPQGASSTDTQYF

J gene: TRBJ2-4
D gene: NA
V gene: TRBV5-6
clone size: NA
CDR3 DNA: TGTGCCAGCAGCTCTAGTCGGGGGGCGCCGGACATTCAGTACTTC
CDR3 protein: CASSSSRGAPDIQYF

J gene: TRBJ1-5
D gene: NA
V gene: TRBV18
clone size: NA
CDR3 DNA: TGTGCCAGCTCGCAGGGTCCCACATACGATCAGCCCCAGCATTTT
CDR3 protein: CASSQGPTYDQPQHF

J gene: TRBJ2-1
D gene: TRBD2
V gene: TRBV11-1
clone size: NA
CDR3 DNA: TGTGCCAGCAGCTCCCAGACTAGCGGGAGCCGCAATGAGCAGTTCTTC
CDR3 protein: CASSSQTSGSRNEQFF

J gene: TRBJ2-1
D gene: NA
V gene: TRBV6-5
clone size: few
CDR3 DNA: TGTGCCAGCAGTCCCGACTTGTCCCCCTACAATGAGCAGTTCTTC
CDR3 protein: CASSPDLSPYNEQFF

J gene: TRBJ2-5
D gene: NA
V gene: TRBV5-1
clone size: NA
CDR3 DNA: TGCGCCAGCAGCTTGTTTTTTGGGGGCAGGGCGCAAGAGACCCAGTACTTC
CDR3 protein: CASSLFFGGRAQETQYF

J gene: TRBJ2-3
D gene: TRBD2
V gene: TRBV11-2
clone size: NA
CDR3 DNA: TGTGCCAGCAGCTTAGGGGGGACTAGCGGTACAGATACGCAGTATTTT
CDR3 protein: CASSLGGTSGTDTQYF

J gene: TRBJ2-7
D gene: NA
V gene: TRBV5-1
clone size: NA
CDR3 DNA: TGCGCCAGCAGCTTGGGGGGGGGCGGCTACGAGCAGTACTTC
CDR3 protein: CASSLGGGGYEQYF

J gene: TRBJ2-1
D gene: TRBD2
V gene: TRBV7-9
clone size: NA
CDR3 DNA: TGTGCCAGCAGCTTTAGGAGCGGGGGTCCCAATGAGCAGTTCTTC
CDR3 protein: CASSFRSGGPNEQFF

J gene: TRBJ1-5
D gene: NA
V gene: TRBV27
clone size: NA
CDR3 DNA: TGTGCCAGCAGCGCGGGGGACCCCAATCAGCCCCAGCATTTT
CDR3 protein: CASSAGDPNQPQHF

J gene: TRBJ1-1
D gene: TRBD1
V gene: TRBV7-9
clone size: NA
CDR3 DNA: TGTGCCAGCAGCTTAATCAAGGATGTCCATACAGGGGCTGAAGCTTTCTTT
CDR3 protein: CASSLIKDVHTGAEAFF

J gene: TRBJ1-5
D gene: NA
V gene: TRBV25-1
clone size: NA
CDR3 DNA: TGTGCCAGCAGTGAAAGCTTAAGACAGGGCAATCAGCCCCAGCATTTT
CDR3 protein: CASSESLRQGNQPQHF

J gene: TRBJ2-7
D gene: NA
V gene: TRBV11-2
clone size: NA
CDR3 DNA: TGTGCCAGCAGCTCCGCGGTTCAGGACAGCTCCTACGAGCAGTACTTC
CDR3 protein: CASSSAVQDSSYEQYF

J gene: TRBJ1-2
D gene: NA
V gene: TRBV7-2
clone size: NA
CDR3 DNA: TGTGCCAGCAGCTTAGGCGAGGCTTTCTATGGCTACACCTTC
CDR3 protein: CASSLGEAFYGYTF

J gene: TRBJ1-5
D gene: TRBD1
V gene: TRBV6-5
clone size: NA
CDR3 DNA: TGTGCCAGCAGTTCACGAAATGACAGGGGCAATCAGCCCCAGCATTTT
CDR3 protein: CASSSRNDRGNQPQHF

J gene: TRBJ1-4
D gene: NA
V gene: TRBV4-3
clone size: NA
CDR3 DNA: TGCGCCAGCAGCCAAGAAGAGGGATATGAAAAACTGTTTTTT
CDR3 protein: CASSQEEGYEKLFF

J gene: TRBJ1-1
D gene: NA
V gene: TRBV6-5
clone size: NA
CDR3 DNA: TGTGCCAGCCGTCTAAGGGGTTGGACTGAAGCTTTCTTT
CDR3 protein: CASRLRGWTEAFF

J gene: TRBJ1-5
D gene: NA
V gene: TRBV2
clone size: NA
CDR3 DNA: TGTGCCAGCAATGAGGGAGGGCAGGGAGGCCAGCCCCAGCATTTT
CDR3 protein: CASNEGGQGGQPQHF

J gene: TRBJ1-1
D gene: NA
V gene: TRBV29-1
clone size: NA
CDR3 DNA: TGCAGCGCCAGGGGATTGAACACTGAAGCTTTCTTT
CDR3 protein: CSARGLNTEAFF

J gene: TRBJ1-2
D gene: TRBD1
V gene: TRBV18
clone size: once
CDR3 DNA: TGTGCCAGCTCACCACTGGGACAGGGGGCAATCTATGGCTACACCTTC
CDR3 protein: CASSPLGQGAIYGYTF

J gene: TRBJ2-5
D gene: TRBD1
V gene: TRBV4-1
clone size: NA
CDR3 DNA: TGCGCCAGCAGCCCCCGGGACAGTGGGGGCGAGACCCAGTACTTC
CDR3 protein: CASSPRDSGGETQYF

J gene: TRBJ1-3
D gene: NA
V gene: TRBV30
clone size: few
CDR3 DNA: TGTGCCTGGAGTCTCTCTGGAAACACCATATATTTT
CDR3 protein: CAWSLSGNTIYF

J gene: TRBJ2-5
D gene: NA
V gene: TRBV7-2
clone size: NA
CDR3 DNA: TGTGCCAGCAGCTCGCGACGACAGTCCCAGGGGGAGACCCAGTACTTC
CDR3 protein: CASSSRRQSQGETQYF

J gene: TRBJ2-5
D gene: TRBD2
V gene: TRBV4-3
clone size: NA
CDR3 DNA: TGCGCCAGCAGCCAAGATCTGTCGGGAGGGCCCTCGGAAGAGACCCAGTACTTC
CDR3 protein: CASSQDLSGGPSEETQYF

J gene: TRBJ2-7
D gene: NA
V gene: TRBV10-3
clone size: NA
CDR3 DNA: TGTGCCATCAGTGAAGAAGCGTCCTACGAGCAGTACTTC
CDR3 protein: CAISEEASYEQYF

J gene: TRBJ2-7
D gene: NA
V gene: TRBV2
clone size: NA
CDR3 DNA: TGTGCCAGCAGTGACCCCCTCTCCTACGAGCAGTACTTC
CDR3 protein: CASSDPLSYEQYF

J gene: TRBJ1-2
D gene: NA
V gene: TRBV6-6
clone size: NA
CDR3 DNA: TGTGCCAGCAGTTACGGACAGACCTCTGGCTATGGCTACACCTTC
CDR3 protein: CASSYGQTSGYGYTF

J gene: TRBJ2-3
D gene: NA
V gene: TRBV7-8
clone size: NA
CDR3 DNA: TGTGCCAGCAGCTTCGTCACAGATACGCAGTATTTT
CDR3 protein: CASSFVTDTQYF

J gene: TRBJ1-5
D gene: NA
V gene: TRBV7-2
clone size: NA
CDR3 DNA: TGTGCCAGCAGCTTAGGGGCAGCTTCCCGCAATCAGCCCCAGCATTTT
CDR3 protein: CASSLGAASRNQPQHF

J gene: TRBJ2-2
D gene: TRBD2
V gene: TRBV25-1
clone size: NA
CDR3 DNA: TGTGCGAGTAGTTCGGGAGGGGCCGGGGAGCTGTTTTTT
CDR3 protein: CASSSGGAGELFF

J gene: TRBJ1-5
D gene: TRBD1
V gene: TRBV27
clone size: NA
CDR3 DNA: TGTGCTAGCAGCCTGACAGGGGGCAATCAGCCCCAGCATTTT
CDR3 protein: CASSLTGGNQPQHF

J gene: TRBJ2-1
D gene: TRBD1
V gene: TRBV2
clone size: NA
CDR3 DNA: TGTGCCAGCAGACCGGGACAGGCTTTAAGCTCCTACAATGAGCAGTTCTTC
CDR3 protein: CASRPGQALSSYNEQFF

J gene: TRBJ2-1
D gene: NA
V gene: TRBV7-2
clone size: NA
CDR3 DNA: TGTGCCAGCAGCTCAACTGCTGCCTACAATGAGCAGTTCTTC
CDR3 protein: CASSSTAAYNEQFF

J gene: TRBJ2-1
D gene: NA
V gene: TRBV9
clone size: NA
CDR3 DNA: TGTGCCAGCAGCGTAGAAGAGTACAATGAGCAGTTCTTC
CDR3 protein: CASSVEEYNEQFF

J gene: TRBJ2-5
D gene: NA
V gene: TRBV7-3
clone size: NA
CDR3 DNA: TGTGCCAGTCAGCAAGAGACCCAGTACTTC
CDR3 protein: CASQQETQYF

J gene: TRBJ2-6
D gene: NA
V gene: TRBV11-3
clone size: NA
CDR3 DNA: TGTGCCAGCAGCTTAATCGGGTCTGGGGCCAACGTCCTGACTTTC
CDR3 protein: CASSLIGSGANVLTF

J gene: TRBJ2-1
D gene: TRBD1
V gene: TRBV9
clone size: NA
CDR3 DNA: TGTGCCAGCAACGGAAAGGGACAGGACTGGCGGGAGCAGTTCTTC
CDR3 protein: CASNGKGQDWREQFF

J gene: TRBJ1-5
D gene: NA
V gene: TRBV2
clone size: NA
CDR3 DNA: TGTGCCAGCAGTGAGGGAGGGCTTAGCAATCAGCCCCAGCATTTT
CDR3 protein: CASSEGGLSNQPQHF

J gene: TRBJ1-1
D gene: NA
V gene: TRBV5-1
clone size: NA
CDR3 DNA: TGCGCCAGCAGCCTGGGCGGGGCGGGAGCTTTCTTT
CDR3 protein: CASSLGGAGAFF

J gene: TRBJ1-6
D gene: NA
V gene: TRBV11-2
clone size: NA
CDR3 DNA: TGTGCCAGCAGCTCGAACCAGGGGATAAATTCACCCCTCCACTTT
CDR3 protein: CASSSNQGINSPLHF

J gene: TRBJ1-1
D gene: NA
V gene: TRBV5-1
clone size: NA
CDR3 DNA: TGCGCCAGCAGCATGACAGCGAACACTGAAGCTTTCTTT
CDR3 protein: CASSMTANTEAFF

J gene: TRBJ1-1
D gene: NA
V gene: TRBV5-1
clone size: NA
CDR3 DNA: TGCGCCAGCAGCCCGACGAGACAGATAAACACTGAAGCTTTCTTT
CDR3 protein: CASSPTRQINTEAFF

J gene: TRBJ1-1
D gene: TRBD1
V gene: TRBV6-5
clone size: NA
CDR3 DNA: TGTGCCAGCAGGAGGGGGCTGAACACTGAAGCTTTCTTT
CDR3 protein: CASRRGLNTEAFF

J gene: TRBJ2-5
D gene: NA
V gene: TRBV19
clone size: NA
CDR3 DNA: TGTGCCAGTAGTATCAGCAGGCCGGGTGGGAGCGGAGAGACCCAGTACTTC
CDR3 protein: CASSISRPGGSGETQYF

J gene: TRBJ1-2
D gene: TRBD1
V gene: TRBV5-6
clone size: NA
CDR3 DNA: TGTGCCAGCAGTCGTTTACAGGGGGCAAAGGCTAACTATGGCTACACCTTC
CDR3 protein: CASSRLQGAKANYGYTF

J gene: TRBJ2-1
D gene: TRBD1
V gene: TRBV2
clone size: NA
CDR3 DNA: TGTGCCAGCAGAGTATCCGGGACAGTACAGTTCTTC
CDR3 protein: CASRVSGTVQFF

J gene: TRBJ1-1
D gene: TRBD1
V gene: TRBV18
clone size: NA
CDR3 DNA: TGTGCCAGCTCACGGGACAGGGAAAGCGGTGAAGCTTTCTTT
CDR3 protein: CASSRDRESGEAFF

J gene: TRBJ2-5
D gene: NA
V gene: TRBV5-5
clone size: NA
CDR3 DNA: TGTGCCAGCAGCTGGTCGATTGGACAGCCTCAAGAGACCCAGTACTTC
CDR3 protein: CASSWSIGQPQETQYF

J gene: TRBJ2-2
D gene: TRBD1
V gene: TRBV25-1
clone size: NA
CDR3 DNA: TGTGCCAGCAGTGATTTGGGTACAGGGGGCGCGAACACCGGGGAGCTGTTTTTT
CDR3 protein: CASSDLGTGGANTGELFF

J gene: TRBJ1-2
D gene: TRBD1
V gene: TRBV4-1
clone size: NA
CDR3 DNA: TGCGCCAGCAGCCAATTCATCGACAGGGTCTATGGCTACACCTTC
CDR3 protein: CASSQFIDRVYGYTF

J gene: TRBJ1-1
D gene: NA
V gene: TRBV11-2
clone size: NA
CDR3 DNA: TGTGCCAGCACCTGGGAAGGGGCGAACACTGAAGCTTTCTTT
CDR3 protein: CASTWEGANTEAFF

J gene: TRBJ2-5
D gene: TRBD1
V gene: TRBV19
clone size: NA
CDR3 DNA: TGTGCCAGTAGGCCGCCGGGACAGGCAACAGTGCAGTACTTC
CDR3 protein: CASRPPGQATVQYF

J gene: TRBJ2-2
D gene: TRBD2
V gene: TRBV6-5
clone size: NA
CDR3 DNA: TGTGCCAGCAGTTCCGCGGGAGCTAACACCGGGGAGCTGTTTTTT
CDR3 protein: CASSSAGANTGELFF